The 20 T cell receptor beta chains reported below all come from one sample, sequenced in a study of metastatic and nonmetastatic thyroid tumors. TCRdb used MiXCR to call clones anew from the PCR reads. This sample carries 40,000 or so clones, less than 20% of them seen once, and the ten largest clones take around 9.9%. Ahead of thyroid surgery, no patient had received treatment of any kind. The sample comprised tumor tissue. These receptors were taken from a female donor with papillary thyroid cancer or a benign thyroid nodule (not recorded which). Some clones in this sample may be carry-over from other donors' samples.

There are many counts of this clone. The gene calls are TRBV2 and TRBJ2-2; the D is unclear. CDR1 SNHLY and CDR2 FYNNEI come from the germline V gene. The CDR3 loop spans 13 amino acids. Trimming took off 4 bases at V and 0 bases at J, with 3 bases between the two ends. For the CDR3, the DNA is TGTGCCAGCAGTGGAGCGAACACCGGGGAGCTGTTTTTT. It yields the protein CASSGANTGELFF.

This clone was detected many times. The CDR3 sequence: CSVKTSGIQEQFF. For the CDR3, the DNA is TGCAGTGTAAAAACTAGCGGGATACAAGAGCAGTTCTTC. This rearrangement joins TRBV20-1 to TRBJ2-1; TRBD2 agrees at 10 bases. The V segment lost 7 bases and the J segment 10 bases; nucleotides outside the gene matches: 10. The CDR3 runs to 13 residues. The germline V gene encodes CDR1 DFQATT and CDR2 SNEGSKA (reference sequence).

A few counts support this clone. Possible read error: a much larger clone is one base away. At the DNA level, this CDR3 is encoded by other sequences in the same sample as well. The J gene is TRBJ2-3, the V gene TRBV19, with D unclear. Germline V gene lookup returns CDR1 LNHDA and CDR2 SQIVND (reference sequence). The CDR3 consists of 13 residues. The CDR3 spells CASSIRVGDTQYF. CDR3 coding DNA: TGTGCCAGCAGTATTAGGGTTGGAGATACGCAGTATTTT.

Ten or more counts support this clone. The chain carries TRBV6-1 and TRBJ2-3, with D unresolved. The CDR3 covers 10 residues. V lost 8 bases to trimming and J lost 6 bases, with 6 bases between them. Germline loops: CDR1 MNHNS, CDR2 SASEGT. The CDR3 coding sequence is TGTGCCAGCGGGCGGGATACGCAGTATTTT. Translating it yields CASGRDTQYF.

Many counts were recorded for this clone. The rearrangement uses TRBV7-2 and TRBJ2-7; D remains ambiguous. V was shortened by 1 base and J by 0 bases, with 7 bases between the two germline ends. The CDR3 has 14 amino acids. Per the germline V gene, CDR1 is SGHTA and CDR2 is FQGNSA. This CDR3 reads CASSLEESSYEQYF. For the CDR3, the DNA is TGTGCCAGCAGCTTAGAGGAAAGCTCCTACGAGCAGTACTTC.

This clone appeared many times. A junction end diverges from the germline sequence, so it may reflect a read error. The rearrangement uses TRBV20-1 and TRBJ1-3; D is ambiguous. Germline lookup yields CDR1 DFQATT and CDR2 SNEGSKA (reference sequence). The CDR3 is 15 residues long. This CDR3 reads CSARDGDQLRNTIYF. CDR3 DNA sequence: TGCAGTGCCAGAGACGGAGACCAACTTCGAAACACCATATATTTT.

This clone was observed at least ten times. J is TRBJ2-1 and V is TRBV5-5; TRBD2 agrees at 10 bases. Per the germline V gene, CDR1 is SGHKS and CDR2 is YYEKEE (reference sequence). CDR3 length equals 18 residues. V lost 0 bases and J lost 0; bases outside the gene matches: 6. The DNA of the CDR3 is TGTGCCAGCAGCTTGGGACTAGCGGGCTTGAGCTCCTACAATGAGCAGTTCTTC. This gives the protein CASSLGLAGLSSYNEQFF.

This clone was detected ten times or more. As DNA, the CDR3 is TGTGCCAGCGGACTAGCGGGACTATATGAGCAGTTCTTC. This translates into CASGLAGLYEQFF. The genes are TRBV7-2 and TRBJ2-1; 12 bases line up with TRBD2. Germline V gene data show CDR1 as SGHTA and CDR2 as FQGNSA. This CDR3 has 13 amino acids. J gave up 8 bases and V 8 bases, and 4 bases lay outside the gene matches.

In its sample, this clone was seen many times. V gene TRBV5-5 combines with J gene TRBJ2-1, with D unclear. Trimming cost V 0 bases and J 0 bases, with 7 bases left between them. This CDR3 contains 15 residues. Germline V CDR1 and CDR2: SGHKS, YYEKEE (reference sequence). In DNA, the CDR3 is TGTGCCAGCAGCTTGGTCAGTGACTCCTACAATGAGCAGTTCTTC. The encoded protein is CASSLVSDSYNEQFF.

The chain joins TRBV11-2 to TRBJ2-1, with 11 bases that match TRBD2. The CDR3 spans 17 residues. With V trimmed by 4 bases and J by 6 bases, 11 bases remained unmatched. Germline V gene sequence: CDR1 SGHAT, CDR2 FQNNGV. CDR3 residues: CASSSRTSSGRSNEQFF. CDR3 DNA: TGTGCCAGCAGCTCGCGTACTTCTAGCGGGAGGTCCAATGAGCAGTTCTTC.

This clone appeared many times. This rearrangement joins TRBV20-1 to TRBJ2-1, with TRBD2 identical over 7 bases. CDR3 length: 16 amino acids. The V gene end was trimmed by 4 bases and the J gene end by 4 bases; junction bases not matched to a gene: 13. The germline V gene has CDR1 DFQATT and CDR2 SNEGSKA (reference sequence). CDR3 sequence reads: CSATKLLAVPYNEQFF. The CDR3 DNA reads as TGCAGTGCTACCAAACTTCTAGCGGTACCGTACAATGAGCAGTTCTTC.

In this sample, this clone turned up many times. The rearrangement joins TRBV5-6 to TRBJ1-5; 8 positions agree with TRBD1. The trim removed 4 bases at V and 6 bases at J, leaving 6 bases unmatched. Germline V CDR1 and CDR2: SGHDT, YYEEEE. This CDR3 has 14 residues. Here the CDR3 DNA reads TGTGCCAGCAGCCAAGGACAGGGAGGTCAGCCCCAGCATTTT. It codes for CASSQGQGGQPQHF. The full variable domain, with the rest looked up from reference TRBV5-6 and TRBJ1-5, is DAGVTQSPTHLIKTRGQQVTLRCSPKSGHDTVSWYQQALGQGPQFIFQYYEEEERQRGNFPDRFSGHQFPNYSSELNVNALLLGDSALYLCASSQGQGGQPQHFGDGTRLSIL.

V and J are TRBV10-3 and TRBJ2-1, with D perhaps TRBD2 (6 bases). The V gene lost 10 bases and the J gene lost 2 bases, with 18 bases spanning the gap. CDR1 and CDR2 (germline): ENHRY, SYGVKD. There are 15 residues in the CDR3. In DNA form, the CDR3 reads TGTGCCAGTGACAGTGGGAGGAGCCCCTACAATGAGCAGTTCTTC. Protein sequence: CASDSGRSPYNEQFF.

Details on this clone: A much larger clone is a single base away; this may be a read error. The rearrangement links TRBV18 to TRBJ2-5; tentatively, D is TRBD1 (5 bases). V was cut by 2 bases and J by 4 bases, with 11 bases left in between. The V gene's germline CDR1 is KGHSH and CDR2 LQKENI. CDR3 length: 14 residues. CDR3: CASSPNTRGETQYF. The CDR3 region has the DNA TGTGCCAGCTCACCAAATACAAGGGGAGAGACCCAGTACTTC.

This clone was counted ten times or more. V usage is TRBV20-1 and J usage is TRBJ2-7; D is ambiguous. The germline CDR1 and CDR2 sequences are DFQATT and SNEGSKA (reference sequence). V gave up 6 bases and J gave up 1 base, with 16 bases separating them. The CDR3 is 14 residues long. The chain's CDR3 is CSARSWAGSYEQYF. The CDR3 DNA sequence: TGCAGTGCCCGTTCCTGGGCCGGTTCCTACGAGCAGTACTTC.

The V call is TRBV12-3 or TRBV12-4, the J call TRBJ2-2, with TRBD1 as a possible D gene (6 bases). This CDR3 has 15 amino acids. Trimming stripped 2 bases from V and 7 bases from J, with 14 bases between. For the CDR3, the DNA is TGTGCCAGCAGTTTAAACAGGGTAGGGATCGGGGAGCTGTTTTTT. As protein: CASSLNRVGIGELFF.

This clone was observed a few times. One end of the junction is discordant with germline, which a read error may explain. The CDR3 bases are TGTGCCAGCACTTACTCGGCCGGAAAACTCTCCTACGAGCAGTACTTC. Residues: CASTYSAGKLSYEQYF. V gene TRBV6-6 combines with J gene TRBJ2-7; D is unclear. Germline V gene data show CDR1 as MNHNY and CDR2 as SVGAGI (reference sequence). The CDR3 covers 16 residues.

This clone was observed many times. The chain links TRBV6-5 to TRBJ2-5, with D unresolved. Trimming shortened V by 0 bases and J by 5 bases, and 7 bases separated the two germline ends. Germline CDR1 and CDR2: MNHEY and SVGAGI. The CDR3 is 13 amino acids. CDR3 region: CASSYSLRETQYF. The CDR3 nucleotides read TGTGCCAGCAGTTACTCTCTACGGGAGACCCAGTACTTC.

There are many counts of this clone. The chain links TRBV28 to TRBJ2-7; D is uncertain. V was shortened by 5 bases and J by 3 bases, with 11 bases between the two germline ends. Germline V CDR1 and CDR2: MDHEN, SYDVKM. There are 13 residues in the CDR3. CDR3 in DNA: TGTGCCAGCAGTCGTGGGTACAACTACGAGCAGTACTTC. This gives the protein CASSRGYNYEQYF.

With respect to this clone: A read error is likely, as this CDR3 ends without the conserved phenylalanine or tryptophan. This chain connects TRBV19 to TRBJ2-7, with TRBD2 matching over 7 bases. Germline CDR1 and CDR2: LNHDA and SQIVND (reference sequence). The CDR3 sequence is 14 residues long. The trim removed 6 bases at V and 0 bases at J, leaving 5 bases unmatched. The CDR3 loop is CASRSLAVSYEQYL. The CDR3 region has the DNA TGTGCCAGTAGAAGTCTAGCGGTCTCCTACGAGCAGTACCTC.